This T cell receptor beta chain stems from a study of T cell clonotyping in hematopoietic cell transplantation. Regarding the study as a whole: Recipient TCR diversity dropped after transplant; expanded clonotypes rose from day 30 to 180. At the given depth, recipient repertoires were over 97% de novo clonotypes. Graft donor and pretransplant recipient Inverse Simpson Index values predicted broader posttransplant TCR diversity.

Profiling relied on immunoSEQ multiplex PCR, and the TCRdb table lists in-frame clones only, not all of them. Of more than 25,000 clones listed, around nine tenths are singletons. To note about this clone: Its antigen is unknown.

Germline V CDR1 and CDR2: SGDLS, YYNGEE. V was clipped by 3 bases and J by 5 bases, with 7 bases between them. CDR3 length: 12 residues. This chain connects TRBV9 to TRBJ2-3; possible D gene TRBD2, 6 bases. The receptor was derived from a female patient in her forties or fifties who had an allogeneic stem cell transplant from a related donor, so the T cells may come from the graft donor. Some clones in this sample may be carry-over from other donors' samples. The source material was PBMCs, sampled 100 days after allogeneic stem cell transplant. In DNA form, the CDR3 reads TGTGCCAGCAGCGGGGGAGGAGATACGCAGTATTTT. Protein product: CASSGGGDTQYF.